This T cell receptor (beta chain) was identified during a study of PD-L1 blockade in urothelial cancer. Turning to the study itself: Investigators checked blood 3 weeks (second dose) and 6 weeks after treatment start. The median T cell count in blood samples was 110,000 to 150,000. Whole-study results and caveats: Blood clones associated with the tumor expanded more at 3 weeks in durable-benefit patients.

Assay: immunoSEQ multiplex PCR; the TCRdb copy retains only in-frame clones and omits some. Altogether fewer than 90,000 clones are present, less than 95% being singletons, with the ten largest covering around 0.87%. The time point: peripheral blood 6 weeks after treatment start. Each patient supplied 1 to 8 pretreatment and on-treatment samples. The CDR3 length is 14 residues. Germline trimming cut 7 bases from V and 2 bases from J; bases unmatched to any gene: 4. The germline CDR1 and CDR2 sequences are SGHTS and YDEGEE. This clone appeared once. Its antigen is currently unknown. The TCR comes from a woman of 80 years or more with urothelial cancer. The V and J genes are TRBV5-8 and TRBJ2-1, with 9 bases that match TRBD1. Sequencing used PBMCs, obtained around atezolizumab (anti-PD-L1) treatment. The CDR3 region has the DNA TGTGCCAGCGGCCGGACAGGGGCCTACAATGAGCAGTTCTTC. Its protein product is CASGRTGAYNEQFF.